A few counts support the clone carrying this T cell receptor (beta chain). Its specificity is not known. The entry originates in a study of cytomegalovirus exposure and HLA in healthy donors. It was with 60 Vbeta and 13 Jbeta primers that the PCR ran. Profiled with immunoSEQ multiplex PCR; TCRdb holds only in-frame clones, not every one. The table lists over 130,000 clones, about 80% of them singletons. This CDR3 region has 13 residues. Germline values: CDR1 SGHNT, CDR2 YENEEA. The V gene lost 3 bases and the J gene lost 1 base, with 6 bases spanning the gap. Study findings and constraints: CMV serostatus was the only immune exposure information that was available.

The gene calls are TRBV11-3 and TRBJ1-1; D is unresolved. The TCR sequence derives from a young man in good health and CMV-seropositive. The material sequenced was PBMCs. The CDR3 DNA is TGTGCCAGCAGCTTTACAGCGAACACTGAAGCTTTCTTT. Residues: CASSFTANTEAFF.